The T cell receptor (beta chain) described here comes from a study of PD-1 blockade in classical Hodgkin lymphoma. The sample holds a few counts of this clone. Antigen unknown. Study-wide findings and caveats: Newly diagnosed patients and complete responders had comparable diversity at baseline. Later analyses included only patients treated at least 1 year post-ASCT. There remain no defined causes for the repertoire differences, which possibly reflect disease activity or prior therapy.

Each and every patient relapsed after autologous stem cell transplantation, and patients got differing brentuximab vedotin exposure. CDR3 length: 15 residues. CDR1 and CDR2 (germline): SGDLS, YYNGEE. Between the trimmed V and J ends, which lost 2 bases and 0 bases, there was a span of 10 bases. Data came from immunoSEQ multiplex PCR; TCRdb stores just in-frame clones and leaves some out. The data show tens of thousands of clones, around nine tenths seen once. This TCR came from a human donor with classical Hodgkin lymphoma. Sequencing was performed on peripheral blood mononuclear cells (PBMCs), taken at baseline. The chain links TRBV9 to TRBJ2-3; weak D call: TRBD2 (5 bases). This CDR3 is CASSVESGSTDTQYF. In DNA form, the CDR3 reads TGTGCCAGCAGCGTGGAATCGGGGAGCACAGATACGCAGTATTTT.